This TCR beta chain derives from a study of human T cells and chemical hapten exposure. As for time point: healthy volunteer bleed at 2 weeks. The total RNA was obtained from whole blood that was not fractionated. This clonotype was detected ten times or more. TCRdb reprocessed the RACE reads via MiXCR and lists one record per CDR3 protein. In the table there are about 28,000 distinct CDR3 sequences, about 7.7% of which are singletons. This CDR3 spans 17 amino acids. Germline V gene lookup returns CDR1 LNHDA and CDR2 SQIVND (reference sequence). Unmatched junction bases numbered 9, after V lost 0 bases and J lost 5 bases.

J is TRBJ2-3 and V is TRBV19, with TRBD2 matching over 9 bases. What was sequenced was whole blood. The source of this sequence is a human donor in good health. Some clones in this sample may be carry-over from other donors' samples. The CDR3 sequence: CASSIDSAGGPKDTQYF. In nucleotides, the CDR3 is TGTGCCAGTAGTATAGATTCGGCGGGGGGGCCGAAAGATACGCAGTATTTT.